These 22 T cell receptor beta chains share one sample of origin, sequenced in a study of early T cells in non-severe SARS-CoV-2 infection. From the 5' RACE reads, TCRdb called clonotypes with MiXCR, one entry per CDR3 protein. The table lists 69,000 or so distinct CDR3 sequences, 8.5% to 10% of them singletons. The material sequenced was whole blood. These receptors all come from an adult who was a healthcare worker with PCR-confirmed SARS-CoV-2 infection or an uninfected control (not recorded which).

The chain links TRBV29-1 to TRBJ2-1; no reliable D call. Deletions cut 2 bases from V and 4 bases from J, with 6 bases between. Germline loops: CDR1 SQVTM, CDR2 ANQGSEA. The CDR3 consists of 12 residues. The CDR3 region is CSVEQVYNEQFF. The CDR3 DNA follows: TGCAGCGTTGAACAGGTTTACAATGAGCAGTTCTTC.

This chain links TRBV28 with TRBJ2-1; 12 bases fit TRBD2. The CDR3 is 16 amino acids. Trimming took 4 bases from V and 7 from J; bases not matched to a gene: 8. Germline-derived CDR1 and CDR2 are MDHEN and SYDVKM. The CDR3 sequence: CASSSLAGGPENEQFF. The CDR3 nucleotides are TGTGCCAGCAGTTCCCTAGCGGGAGGGCCGGAGAATGAGCAGTTCTTC.

The DNA for the CDR3 is TGTGCCAGCAGCCAAGATCTACGGCTTAAGAACACTGAAGCTTTCTTT. This translates into CASSQDLRLKNTEAFF. The V gene is TRBV3-1, the J gene TRBJ1-1; D is unclear. CDR1 is LGHDT and CDR2 is YNNKEL in the germline V gene (reference sequence). Trimming removed 0 bases from V and 1 base from J, with 12 bases in between. The CDR3 has 16 amino acids.

CDR3 protein: CASSPGTGISPLHF. The CDR3 nucleotides read TGTGCCAGCTCACCGGGGACAGGGATCTCACCCCTCCACTTT. The chain combines TRBV18 with TRBJ1-6, with TRBD1 matching 9 bases. Germline CDR1 KGHSH, CDR2 LQKENI. The CDR3 has 14 amino acids. The ends lost 3 bases at V and 10 bases at J; junction bases unmatched: 4.

A few counts support this clonotype. The chain uses TRBV6-5 and TRBJ2-5; D is possibly TRBD2 (6 bases). The CDR3 is made up of 17 amino acids. Trimming took off 6 bases at V and 3 bases at J, with 23 bases between the two ends. The germline gives CDR1 MNHEY, CDR2 SVGAGI. The CDR3, as DNA: TGTGCCAGCAGCTCCATCGCCAGGGCCCGCGGGGAAGAGACCCAGTACTTC. Protein product: CASSSIARARGEETQYF.

Ten or more counts support this clonotype. The V call is TRBV29-1, the J call TRBJ2-1; 10 bases map to TRBD1. The CDR3 totals 13 residues. The germline V gene encodes CDR1 SQVTM and CDR2 ANQGSEA. The ends lost 4 bases at V and 9 bases at J; junction bases unmatched: 6. The DNA for the CDR3 is TGCAGCGTTGTCTGGGACAGGGGTACTGAGCAGTTCTTC. Its protein product is CSVVWDRGTEQFF.

The chain employs TRBV4-3 and TRBJ1-5, with unresolved D. The germline gives CDR1 LGHNA, CDR2 YSLEER. The V end was cut by 0 bases, the J end by 9 bases, with 9 bases between. The CDR3 loop spans 13 amino acids. This CDR3 is CASSQDIGRPQHF. The CDR3 DNA reads as TGCGCCAGCAGCCAAGACATAGGCCGGCCCCAGCATTTT.

DNA for the CDR3: TGCAGCGCTCACTCAGGGGGCACTGAAGCTTTCTTT. Amino acids: CSAHSGGTEAFF. The chain is built from TRBV29-1 and TRBJ1-1; 7 bases agree with TRBD1. The V gene end was trimmed by 7 bases and the J gene end by 4 bases; junction bases not matched to a gene: 6. Per germline, CDR1 SQVTM and CDR2 ANQGSEA. CDR3 length: 12 residues.

The chain has TRBV20-1 and TRBJ1-5; possibly TRBD1 for D (6 bases). CDR3 size: 16 residues. Germline V gene lookup returns CDR1 DFQATT and CDR2 SNEGSKA (reference sequence). V lost 4 bases to trimming and J lost 1 base, with 17 bases between them. CDR3 sequence: CSATMGRGLSNQPQHF. CDR3 in DNA: TGCAGTGCTACAATGGGCAGGGGATTGAGCAATCAGCCCCAGCATTTT.

This clonotype came up many times. The chain employs TRBV6-2 or TRBV6-3 and TRBJ1-4; D might be TRBD1 (5 bases). This CDR3 has 16 amino acids. Germline values: CDR1 MNHEY, CDR2 SVGEGT. With 5 bases removed from V and 0 bases from J, the gap between germline ends came to 13 bases. CDR3 loop: CASSTRDGPTNEKLFF. The CDR3 DNA sequence: TGTGCCAGCAGTACCCGGGACGGACCAACTAATGAAAAACTGTTTTTT.

In this sample, this clonotype turned up many times. The V call is TRBV19, the J call TRBJ1-2, with TRBD1 as a possible D gene (5 bases). V lost 5 bases and J 5 bases, leaving 18 bases between the germline ends. CDR1 LNHDA and CDR2 SQIVND come from the germline V gene (reference sequence). The CDR3 length is 15 residues. The CDR3 here is CASSPARGVQYGYTF. The CDR3 nucleotides read TGTGCCAGTAGTCCGGCCCGGGGGGTCCAATATGGCTACACCTTC.

This rearrangement joins TRBV29-1 to TRBJ2-5; 13 bases agree with TRBD2. Germline V gene sequence: CDR1 SQVTM, CDR2 ANQGSEA. The ends lost 7 bases at V and 1 base at J; junction bases unmatched: 0. The CDR3 totals 13 residues. CDR3 amino acids: CSGTSGSQETQYF. For the CDR3, the DNA is TGCAGCGGGACTAGCGGGAGCCAAGAGACCCAGTACTTC.

This clonotype has just a few counts. One junction end does not reproduce the germline sequence, and a read error may be involved. The chain employs TRBV3-1 and TRBJ1-6; no reliable D call. Germline V gives CDR1 LGHDT, CDR2 YNNKEL (reference sequence). The CDR3 length is 14 residues. The DNA of the CDR3 is TGTGCCAGCAGCCAAGATACATCTCATTCACCCCTCCATTTT. This sequence encodes CASSQDTSHSPLHF.

This clonotype came up a few times. The chain carries TRBV7-3 and TRBJ2-3; the D gene is possibly TRBD1 (5 bases). V was pared by 5 bases and J by 2 bases, with 11 bases between. In germline, CDR1 is SGHTA, CDR2 FQGTGA. The CDR3 loop spans 14 amino acids. As DNA, the CDR3 is TGTGCCAGCAGCGCCCAGGGTTACACAGATACGCAGTATTTT. Its translation is CASSAQGYTDTQYF.

The rearrangement uses TRBV11-2 and TRBJ2-6, with D maybe TRBD2 (6 bases). The CDR3 spans 17 residues. Looked up from germline, CDR1 is SGHAT and CDR2 is FQNNGV. The germline V and J ends were trimmed by 2 bases and 0 bases, with 11 bases remaining between them. The CDR3, as DNA: TGTGCCAGCAGCTTAAGCGGGCCAAACTCTGGGGCCAACGTCCTGACTTTC. Its protein is CASSLSGPNSGANVLTF. The complete variable domain, with remaining parts taken from reference TRBV11-2 and TRBJ2-6, reads EAGVAQSPRYKIIEKRQSVAFWCNPISGHATLYWYQQILGQGPKLLIQFQNNGVVDDSQLPKDRFSAERLKGVDSTLKIQPAKLEDSAVYLCASSLSGPNSGANVLTFGAGSRLTVL.

The genes are TRBV11-2 and TRBJ2-3, with D perhaps TRBD2 (7 bases). This CDR3 is built from 19 residues. The ends were cut back, 0 bases at V and 0 bases at J, with 19 bases in the middle. Per the germline V gene, CDR1 is SGHAT and CDR2 is FQNNGV. The CDR3 is CASSLDPPGRGTSTDTQYF. CDR3 sequence (DNA): TGTGCCAGCAGCTTAGACCCCCCTGGGAGGGGGACTAGCACAGATACGCAGTATTTT.

The chain has TRBV7-9 and TRBJ2-3, with a tentative D call TRBD1 (6 bases). Germline CDR1 is SEHNR and CDR2 is FQNEAQ (reference sequence). Deletions cut 5 bases from V and 1 base from J, with 13 bases between. The CDR3 has 15 residues. The DNA for the CDR3 is TGTGCCAGCAGCCTAGGGGACACCCGCACAGATACGCAGTATTTT. Translating gives CASSLGDTRTDTQYF.

This clonotype has more than one count but fewer than ten. V usage is TRBV7-9 and J usage is TRBJ1-2; 8 nucleotides align to TRBD1. Trimming cost V 6 bases and J 0 bases; bases outside gene matches: 3. Germline V gene lookup returns CDR1 SEHNR and CDR2 FQNEAQ (reference sequence). This CDR3 is 14 amino acids long. DNA of the CDR3: TGTGCCAGCAGTCGGACAGGGACTAACTATGGCTACACCTTC. It translates to CASSRTGTNYGYTF.

This clonotype was counted ten times or more. V and J are TRBV29-1 and TRBJ2-1, with TRBD1 identical over 10 bases. The germline V gene has CDR1 SQVTM and CDR2 ANQGSEA. This CDR3 contains 13 residues. With 3 bases clipped from V and 8 bases from J, the junction kept 4 bases outside the gene matches. In DNA form, the CDR3 reads TGCAGCGTTGAGGGGACAGGGGTGGATGAGCAGTTCTTC. Amino acids: CSVEGTGVDEQFF.

This clonotype was seen at least ten times. The chain joins TRBV20-1 to TRBJ2-3; 10 nucleotides align to TRBD2. This CDR3 has 14 amino acids. J gave up 5 bases and V 5 bases, and 7 bases lay outside the gene matches. Per germline, CDR1 DFQATT and CDR2 SNEGSKA (reference sequence). CDR3 sequence: CSAGSSGRVDTQYF. The DNA of the CDR3 is TGCAGTGCTGGATCTAGCGGGAGAGTAGATACGCAGTATTTT.

The gene calls are TRBV15 and TRBJ1-2; D gene unclear. The CDR3 contains 13 residues. Germline lookup yields CDR1 LNHNV and CDR2 YYDKDF (reference sequence). V lost 0 bases and J 10 bases, leaving 12 bases between the germline ends. For the CDR3, the DNA is TGTGCCACCAGCAGAGATCAAGGAGGGCCCTACACCTTC. This codes for CATSRDQGGPYTF.

This clonotype has a count of ten or more. The chain links TRBV11-1 to TRBJ2-2; TRBD1 might be the D (6 bases). CDR1 SGHAT and CDR2 FQDESV come from the germline V gene (reference sequence). CDR3 length: 15 residues. V was trimmed by 7 bases and J by 6 bases, leaving 18 bases between them. CDR3 in amino acids: CASTPWGQLPGELFF. The CDR3 DNA is TGTGCCAGCACCCCCTGGGGGCAGCTTCCCGGGGAGCTGTTTTTT.